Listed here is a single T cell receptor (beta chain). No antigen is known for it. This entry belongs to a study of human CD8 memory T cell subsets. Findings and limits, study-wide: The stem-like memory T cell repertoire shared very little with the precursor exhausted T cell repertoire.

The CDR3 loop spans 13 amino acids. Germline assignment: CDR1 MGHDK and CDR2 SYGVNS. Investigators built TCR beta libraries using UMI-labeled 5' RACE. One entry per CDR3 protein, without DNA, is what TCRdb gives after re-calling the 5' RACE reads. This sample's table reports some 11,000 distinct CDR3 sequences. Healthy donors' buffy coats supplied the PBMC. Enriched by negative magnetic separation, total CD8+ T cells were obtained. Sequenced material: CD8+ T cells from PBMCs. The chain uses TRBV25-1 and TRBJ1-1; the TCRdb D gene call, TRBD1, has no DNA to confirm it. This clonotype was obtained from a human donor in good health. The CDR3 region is CASMAGGVTEAFF.